Shown below are 19 T cell receptor beta chains from a single sample sequenced in a study of CD8+ T cells in alopecia areata. Sequencing used cDNA as its template, made by extracting RNA and reverse transcribing it. Data came from immunoSEQ multiplex PCR; TCRdb stores just in-frame clones and leaves some out. This sample has roughly 65,000 clones, with roughly 44% found just once. The sample was CD8+ T cells sorted from blood, taken at week 0. These receptors originate from a human donor with alopecia areata.

This clone has a handful of counts. The chain links TRBV29-1 to TRBJ1-2; unclear D gene. There are 15 residues in the CDR3. In germline, CDR1 is SQVTM, CDR2 ANQGSEA. V shed 5 bases and J shed 3 bases, with 19 bases lying between them. The CDR3 nucleotides are TGCAGCGTTCCGAGCCCGGACGGGAGCTACTATGGCTACACCTTC. Translating it yields CSVPSPDGSYYGYTF. The full variable domain, its missing parts supplied by reference TRBV29-1 and TRBJ1-2, is SAVISQKPSRDICQRGTSLTIQCQVDSQVTMMFWYRQQPGQSLTLIATANQGSEATYESGFVIDKFPISRPNLTFSTLTVSNMSPEDSSIYLCSVPSPDGSYYGYTFGSGTRLTVV.

The chain is built from TRBV7-3 and TRBJ2-6; D is unclear. Germline V gene sequence: CDR1 SGHTA, CDR2 FQGTGA. The CDR3 consists of 14 residues. Between the trimmed V and J ends, which lost 1 base and 0 bases, there was a span of 1 base. The chain's CDR3 is CASSLSSGANVLTF. CDR3 nucleotide sequence: TGTGCCAGCAGCTTAAGCTCTGGGGCCAACGTCCTGACTTTC. Supplemented by reference TRBV7-3 and TRBJ2-6, the full variable domain reads GAGVSQTPSNKVTEKGKYVELRCDPISGHTALYWYRQSLGQGPEFLIYFQGTGAADDSGLPNDRFFAVRPEGSVSTLKIQRTERGDSAVYLCASSLSSGANVLTFGAGSRLTVL.

This clone was counted between two and nine times. V is TRBV21-1 and J is TRBJ2-7; the table's TRBD2 call for D was not verified on the DNA. TRBV21-1 is reported as a pseudogene. CDR3 length equals 15 residues. For the CDR3, the DNA is TGTGCCAGCAGCAAAGCCAAACTAGCGGGGCGAGGTGGATACTTC. Protein sequence: CASSKAKLAGRGGYF.

V is TRBV7-8 and J is TRBJ2-2; the D gene could be TRBD1 or TRBD2 (5 bases each). The V end lost 5 bases, the J end lost 6 bases, and 10 bases lay between the germline ends. The CDR3 has 13 amino acids. In germline, CDR1 is SGHVS, CDR2 FQNEAQ. Here the CDR3 reads CASSPGASGELFF. CDR3 nucleotides: TGTGCCAGCAGCCCCGGGGCGTCCGGGGAGCTGTTTTTT.

The chain joins TRBV9 to TRBJ2-7; 7 bases are a match to TRBD1. With 0 bases clipped from V and 3 bases from J, the junction kept 15 bases outside the gene matches. The CDR3 is 18 residues long. Germline CDR1 SGDLS, CDR2 YYNGEE. The CDR3 reads CASSVAEGGFTKDYEQYF. DNA for the CDR3: TGTGCCAGCAGCGTAGCCGAAGGGGGCTTCACAAAGGACTACGAGCAGTACTTC.

The chain recombines TRBV19 with TRBJ2-1; 8 bases map to TRBD1. J was trimmed by 6 bases and V by 11 bases; bases with no gene match: 12. The CDR3 consists of 14 residues. CDR1 LNHDA and CDR2 SQIVND come from the germline V gene (reference sequence). CDR3 residues: CAAARQGAGNEQFF. DNA of the CDR3: TGTGCCGCAGCCCGGCAGGGGGCGGGCAATGAGCAGTTCTTC. The whole variable domain, remainder taken from reference TRBV19 and TRBJ2-1, is DGGITQSPKYLFRKEGQNVTLSCEQNLNHDAMYWYRQDPGQGLRLIYYSQIVNDFQKGDIAEGYSVSREKKESFPLTVTSAQKNPTAFYLCAAARQGAGNEQFFGPGTRLTVL.

The CDR3 loop is CASSLGVAGVPGQETQYF. In DNA form, the CDR3 reads TGTGCCAGCAGCTTAGGCGTAGCGGGAGTGCCGGGTCAAGAGACCCAGTACTTC. The chain uses TRBV7-6 and TRBJ2-5; TRBD2 agrees at 9 bases. J gave up 2 bases and V 1 base, and 11 bases lay outside the gene matches. The CDR3 length is 18 residues. Germline-derived CDR1 and CDR2 are SGHVS and FNYEAQ.

This clone occurred many times. This clone may be a read error of a much larger clone one base away. The sample contains more than one DNA sequence encoding this CDR3. The V and J genes are TRBV7-9 and TRBJ1-1, with unresolved D. In germline, CDR1 is SEHNR, CDR2 FQNEAQ (reference sequence). The CDR3 runs 12 residues. V dropped 3 bases and J dropped 1 base, with 3 bases sitting between them. The CDR3 sequence is CASSFGNTEAFF. The DNA for the CDR3 is TGTGCCAGCAGCTTCGGGAACACTGAAGCTTTCTTT.

The chain combines TRBV10-3 with TRBJ2-5; D call uncertain. This CDR3 region has 15 residues. V was shortened by 3 bases and J by 0 bases, with 11 bases between the two germline ends. Per germline, CDR1 ENHRY and CDR2 SYGVKD. The chain's CDR3 is CAISEGTTYQETQYF. The CDR3 region has the DNA TGTGCCATCAGTGAAGGCACCACGTACCAAGAGACCCAGTACTTC.

This clone rates as medium-sized. J is TRBJ2-1 and V is TRBV28, with D possibly matching TRBD1 (6 bases). Germline CDR1 is MDHEN and CDR2 is SYDVKM. V gave up 5 bases and J gave up 5 bases, with 13 bases separating them. CDR3 size: 14 residues. The CDR3, as DNA: TGTGCCAGCAGTCCCCGACAGGCACACAATGAGCAGTTCTTC. Translation gives CASSPRQAHNEQFF.

This chain uses TRBV4-1 with TRBJ2-3, with a tentative D call TRBD2 (6 bases). Trimming removed 1 base from V and 7 bases from J, with 18 bases in between. Germline lookup yields CDR1 MGHRA and CDR2 YSYEKL. The CDR3 loop spans 16 amino acids. Written as DNA, the CDR3 is TGCGCCAGCAGCCAAGGATACGGGAGCCTCGCAAATACGCAGTATTTT. Protein: CASSQGYGSLANTQYF.

This sequence joins TRBV7-9 and TRBJ2-5; D is perhaps TRBD1 (8 bases). The CDR3 spans 15 residues. Germline CDR1 reads SEHNR; CDR2 reads FQNEAQ (reference sequence). V was clipped by 6 bases and J by 3 bases, with 17 bases between them. CDR3: CASSQTGGEEETQYF. Here the CDR3 DNA reads TGTGCCAGCAGTCAAACAGGGGGGGAGGAAGAGACCCAGTACTTC.

V and J are TRBV6-1 and TRBJ2-2; D is perhaps TRBD2 (5 bases). The CDR3 runs to 15 residues. The ends were cut back, 5 bases at V and 6 bases at J, with 16 bases in the middle. Germline CDR1 reads MNHNS; CDR2 reads SASEGT. The CDR3 DNA reads as TGTGCCAGCAGTTTAGGCCCATCGGAGGCCGGGGAGCTGTTTTTT. Translating gives CASSLGPSEAGELFF.

Only one count was recorded for this clone. The chain couples TRBV25-1 to TRBJ2-5; D ambiguous. This CDR3 has 14 residues. V lost 5 bases and J lost 4, with 14 bases in between. Germline assignment: CDR1 MGHDK and CDR2 SYGVNS. The CDR3 protein is CASSKNSLGETQYF. The DNA of the CDR3 is TGTGCCAGCAGTAAGAACTCACTCGGAGAGACCCAGTACTTC.

The chain recombines TRBV30 with TRBJ1-4; no firm D call. CDR1 and CDR2 from the germline V gene are GTSNPN and SVGIG (reference sequence). Trimming cost V 2 bases and J 11 bases, with 18 bases left between them. The CDR3 has 14 residues. The CDR3 here is CAWSYGSLDGKLFF. CDR3 nucleotides: TGTGCCTGGAGTTATGGCAGCTTGGACGGGAAACTGTTTTTT.

J is TRBJ2-2 and V is TRBV5-8; D not certain. CDR1 is SGHTS, CDR2 YDEGEE, per germline. The CDR3 is 12 amino acids. Trimming stripped 0 bases from V and 8 bases from J, with 5 bases between. As DNA, the CDR3 is TGTGCCAGCAGCTTGGGGATTGGGGAGCTGTTTTTT. Protein: CASSLGIGELFF.

The rearrangement uses TRBV5-1 and TRBJ2-7, with 7 nucleotides matching TRBD1. Germline CDR1 and CDR2: SGHRS and YFSETQ. The CDR3 runs 14 residues. V lost 1 base and J lost 2; bases outside the gene matches: 3. This CDR3 reads CASSLPGTAYEQYF. In DNA, the CDR3 is TGCGCCAGCAGCTTGCCCGGGACAGCCTACGAGCAGTACTTC.

The rearrangement uses TRBV28 and TRBJ2-5; the D gene is possibly TRBD1 (7 bases). Between the trimmed V and J ends, which lost 5 bases and 5 bases, there was a span of 18 bases. The CDR3 is made up of 15 amino acids. Germline CDR1 is MDHEN and CDR2 is SYDVKM. The CDR3 reads CASSPGDRTAETQYF. The CDR3 region has the DNA TGTGCCAGCAGTCCGGGGGACAGAACTGCGGAGACCCAGTACTTC.

The rearrangement uses TRBV27 and TRBJ2-3, with TRBD2 matching 9 bases. J lost 3 bases, V lost 8 bases, and 9 bases had no gene match. Per the germline V gene, CDR1 is MNHEY and CDR2 is SMNVEV (reference sequence). CDR3 length equals 15 residues. The CDR3 region is CASVAQSGRTDTQYF. DNA for the CDR3: TGTGCCAGCGTTGCGCAGAGCGGGAGGACAGATACGCAGTATTTT.